The rows below give T cell receptor beta chains drawn from one sample of a study of cytomegalovirus exposure and HLA in healthy donors. Profiling relied on immunoSEQ multiplex PCR, and the TCRdb table lists in-frame clones only, not all of them. The data contain about 100,000 clones, 70% to 85% of them singletons. Material: PBMCs. The receptors come from a woman aged 18-29 years in good health and CMV-seronegative. The CDR3 runs from the conserved cysteine through the conserved F or W. Each record gives: clone size, D gene, J gene, V gene, CDR3 DNA, CDR3 protein. A D gene is named only where the DNA matches it firmly. Part of the rows lack a size; the others show once, few, many or a class for expanded clones.

>NA|TRBD1|TRBJ1-5|TRBV18
TGTGCCAGCTCCCGGGACAGGGGCCGTAATCAGCCCCAGCATTTT
CASSRDRGRNQPQHF
>NA|NA|TRBJ1-2|TRBV5-1
TGCGCCAGCAGCTTGGCCGCGAGGGTAGAAGGCTACACCTTC
CASSLAARVEGYTF
>NA|NA|TRBJ1-2|TRBV28
TGTGCCAGCAGTTCCCTCCCGACAGGTAGCTATGGCTACACCTTC
CASSSLPTGSYGYTF
>NA|TRBD2|TRBJ2-3|TRBV7-4
TGTGCCAGCAGCTTAGGGCTAGCGGGAGCCACAGATACGCAGTATTTT
CASSLGLAGATDTQYF
>NA|NA|TRBJ2-7|TRBV28
TGTGCCGCCAACCAGGGTTACGAGCAGTACTTC
CAANQGYEQYF
>once|NA|TRBJ2-2|TRBV6-6
TGTGCCAGCAGTTACTCGGGCCCCGGGGAGCTGTTTTTT
CASSYSGPGELFF
>NA|TRBD1|TRBJ2-7|TRBV6-5
TGTGCCAGCAGCCCGGACAGGGAGCCGGGGTACGAGCAGTACTTC
CASSPDREPGYEQYF
>NA|NA|TRBJ1-4|TRBV5-4
TGTGCCAGCAGCCAAACTGGGGCGTATGAAAAACTGTTTTTT
CASSQTGAYEKLFF
>NA|TRBD2|TRBJ2-2|TRBV10-3
TGTGCCATCAGTCCTAGCGGGGGCTCCACCGGGGAGCTGTTTTTT
CAISPSGGSTGELFF
>NA|NA|TRBJ2-3|TRBV20-1
TGCAGTCCCACCGGGGATACGCAGTATTTT
CSPTGDTQYF
>NA|TRBD2|TRBJ2-7|TRBV7-2
TGTGCCAGCAGCTTAAACGGGAGGGCCTTGGTCCACGAGCAGTACTTC
CASSLNGRALVHEQYF
>NA|NA|TRBJ2-3|TRBV7-2
TGTGCCAGCAGCTCGGTGGTTGCCGCAGATACGCAGTATTTT
CASSSVVAADTQYF
>few|TRBD1|TRBJ1-3|TRBV18
TGTGCCAGCTCACACCGGACAGGCGAGAGCTCTGGAAACACCATATATTTT
CASSHRTGESSGNTIYF
>few|TRBD2|TRBJ2-1|TRBV4-1
TGCGCCAGCAGCCAACAAATTCCCCGCCGTTCTAGCGGGGTGAACTACAATGAGCAGTTCTTC
CASSQQIPRRSSGVNYNEQFF
>NA|NA|TRBJ1-5|TRBV19
TGTGCCAGTTCATTACGGGATAGCAATCAGCCCCAGCATTTT
CASSLRDSNQPQHF
>few|NA|TRBJ1-4|TRBV7-9
TGTGCCAGCAGCTTAGATCACGGGATACGTGAAAAACTGTTTTTT
CASSLDHGIREKLFF
>NA|TRBD2|TRBJ2-1|TRBV9
TGTGCCAGCAGCGTAGGCGCCCTTGGCGGGAGGGGGGCCTACAATGAGCAGTTCTTC
CASSVGALGGRGAYNEQFF
>NA|NA|TRBJ2-1|TRBV2
TGTGCCAGCTCATTTACTTACAATGAGCAGTTCTTC
CASSFTYNEQFF
>NA|NA|TRBJ2-3|TRBV9
TGTGCCAGCAGCGTAGTGGGCAGGAACTCAGATACGCAGTATTTT
CASSVVGRNSDTQYF
>NA|TRBD2|TRBJ2-1|TRBV27
TGTGCCAGCAGTTGGACTAGCGGTAACAATGAGCAGTTCTTC
CASSWTSGNNEQFF
>NA|TRBD2|TRBJ2-1|TRBV30
TGTGCCTGTCCAGCGGGAGGGCCGGACAATGAGCAGTTCTTC
CACPAGGPDNEQFF
>once|TRBD1|TRBJ1-1|TRBV7-2
TGTGCCAGCAGCTTAGGACTTGGACAGGGGAACACTGAAGCTTTCTTT
CASSLGLGQGNTEAFF
>NA|NA|TRBJ2-5|TRBV4-3
TGCGCCAGCAGCCAAGATTTAGAAGACCAAGAGACCCAGTACTTC
CASSQDLEDQETQYF
>few|NA|TRBJ2-7|TRBV6-5
TGTGCCAGCAGTTACTCTGGGAGCGACGAGCAGTACTTC
CASSYSGSDEQYF
>NA|NA|TRBJ2-1|TRBV28
TGTGCCAGCAGTTTCTTTAGCTCCTACAATGAGCAGTTCTTC
CASSFFSSYNEQFF
>NA|NA|TRBJ1-3|TRBV5-6
TGTGCCAGCAGCTTTATGGGAGGGGACTCTGGAAACACCATATATTTT
CASSFMGGDSGNTIYF
>NA|NA|TRBJ2-1|TRBV9
TGTGCCAGCAGCGTAGCCCTAACCCAAGGGGACAATGAGCAGTTCTTC
CASSVALTQGDNEQFF
>NA|TRBD1|TRBJ2-1|TRBV11-3
TGTGCCAGCAGCCGGGACAGATCTGAGCAGTTCTTC
CASSRDRSEQFF
>NA|TRBD2|TRBJ2-1|TRBV5-1
TGCGCCAGCAGCCTGTCACCTAGCGGGGGGACCAATGAGCAGTTCTTC
CASSLSPSGGTNEQFF
>NA|NA|TRBJ1-1|TRBV7-7
TGTGCCAGCAGCTTGAACGCGAAGACTGAAGCTTTCTTT
CASSLNAKTEAFF
>few|TRBD1|TRBJ2-7|TRBV6-1
TGTGCCAGCAGTGTGGGGACAGGGTTTTCCTACGAGCAGTACTTC
CASSVGTGFSYEQYF
>NA|NA|TRBJ2-1|TRBV28
TGTGCCAGCAAGGGGCAGATCCCCTTCAATGAGCAGTTCTTC
CASKGQIPFNEQFF
>NA|TRBD2|TRBJ2-7|TRBV28
TGTGCCAGCAGTTTCAGGGAGGGCTACTACGAGCAGTACTTC
CASSFREGYYEQYF
>NA|NA|TRBJ2-2|TRBV7-2
TGTGCCAGCAGCCCAAGACAGGTCCCCGGGGAGCTGTTTTTT
CASSPRQVPGELFF
>NA|NA|TRBJ2-3|TRBV19
TGTGCCAGTAGTATCATTAGAGACAACACAGATACGCAGTATTTT
CASSIIRDNTDTQYF
>NA|NA|TRBJ2-7|TRBV30
TGTGCCTGGAGCACAGGGCTGGGTGAGCAGTACTTC
CAWSTGLGEQYF
>NA|TRBD2|TRBJ2-5|TRBV9
TGTGCCAGCAGCGTAGGACTAGCGGGAATGGAGACCCAGTACTTC
CASSVGLAGMETQYF
>NA|TRBD1|TRBJ2-1|TRBV19
TGTGCCAGTAGGGACAGGGGGCGCAGCAATGAGCAGTTCTTC
CASRDRGRSNEQFF
>NA|TRBD1|TRBJ2-5|TRBV7-9
TGTGCCAGCAGCACCTTTGAGGGGGCCCGGGAGACCCAGTACTTC
CASSTFEGARETQYF
>few|TRBD1|TRBJ2-7|TRBV14
TGTGCCAGTGGACAGGGCTATTCCTACGAGCAGTACTTC
CASGQGYSYEQYF
>NA|TRBD1|TRBJ1-3|TRBV30
TGTGCCTGGAGTGTAATTCGACAGGGGATTCTACTGAACAGGATATATTTT
CAWSVIRQGILLNRIYF
>NA|TRBD2|TRBJ2-1|TRBV18
TGTGCCAGCTCACCCTTACAAAGGACTAGCGGGGGGAGCAATGAGCAGTTCTTC
CASSPLQRTSGGSNEQFF
>NA|NA|TRBJ2-7|TRBV7-2
TGTGCCAGCAGCTTACCGGGGTTCTCCTACGAGCAGTACTTC
CASSLPGFSYEQYF
>NA|NA|TRBJ1-5|TRBV28
TGTGCCAGCAGTTTAGTAGGGGTAGGAAATCAGCCCCAGCATTTT
CASSLVGVGNQPQHF
>few|TRBD1|TRBJ2-1|TRBV5-6
TGTGCCAGCAGCTGGACAGGCTCCTACAATGAGCAGTTCTTC
CASSWTGSYNEQFF
>NA|TRBD2|TRBJ2-3|TRBV7-3
TGTGCCAGCAGCTCAGCGGGAGGTTGGTCAGATACGCAGTATTTT
CASSSAGGWSDTQYF
>NA|TRBD2|TRBJ2-1|TRBV5-1
TGCGCCAGCAGCACGACCCCCGCCGGGACTAGCACTTACAATGAGCAGTTCTTC
CASSTTPAGTSTYNEQFF
>NA|NA|TRBJ2-7|TRBV2
TGTGCCAGCAGTGATTGGGCAGGTGGTAGCTACGAGCAGTACTTC
CASSDWAGGSYEQYF
>NA|NA|TRBJ1-1|TRBV7-9
TGTGCCAGCAGCTTAAGTAGCGGCACTGAAGCTTTCTTT
CASSLSSGTEAFF
>NA|NA|TRBJ1-1|TRBV7-9
TGTGCCAGCAGCCCGGGGTCTGAAGCTTTCTTT
CASSPGSEAFF
>NA|NA|TRBJ1-2|TRBV5-1
TGCGCCAGCACAAAAGAGGGATACGACTACACCTTC
CASTKEGYDYTF
>once|NA|TRBJ2-7|TRBV6-6
TGTGCCAGCAGGGGCGGAAATAGCGGCTTTGACGAGCAGTACTTC
CASRGGNSGFDEQYF
>NA|TRBD1|TRBJ2-3|TRBV23-1
TGCGCCAGCAGTCCCGGGACAGGGTATTCAGATACGCAGTATTTT
CASSPGTGYSDTQYF
>NA|TRBD2|TRBJ2-3|TRBV7-3
TGTGCCAGCAGCTCCGCCCCGGGACTAGCGGCTAGCACAGATACGCAGTATTTT
CASSSAPGLAASTDTQYF
>NA|NA|TRBJ2-1|TRBV7-3
TGTGCCAGCAGCGCGGGAAGTCGGGACGATGAGCAGTTCTTC
CASSAGSRDDEQFF
>many|NA|TRBJ1-2|TRBV9
TGTGCCAGCAGCGTGTCGGGGTACGGCTACACCTTC
CASSVSGYGYTF
>NA|TRBD1|TRBJ1-3|TRBV5-4
TGTGCCAGCAGCTTGGACAGGGGAGGATCTGGAAACACCATATATTTT
CASSLDRGGSGNTIYF
>NA|TRBD1|TRBJ2-5|TRBV5-4
TGTGCCAGCAGCAGAAGGACAGGGGTGGAAGAGACCCAGTACTTC
CASSRRTGVEETQYF
>NA|TRBD1|TRBJ2-7|TRBV18
TGTGCCAGCTCACCACTGATCCGGGACAGGGGTCCATCCTACGAGCAGTACTTC
CASSPLIRDRGPSYEQYF